Listed below are T cell receptor beta chains from one sample, sequenced in a study of radiation and T cells in renal cell carcinoma. Produced via immunoSEQ multiplex PCR; TCRdb's table is partial and in-frame only. The sample contains 87,000 or so clones, 86% of which appear only once. The sample consisted of blood, taken from a patient whose treatment included radiotherapy and nephrectomy. The receptors were sampled from a man aged 45-65 years with renal cell carcinoma. Both conserved end residues are part of each CDR3.

>TRBV7-6
CASSPGTGGLRQYF
>TRBV6-1
CASSEPYEQYF
>TRBV15
CATSRGQGVTEAFF
>TRBV5-4
CASSLGSSYNSPLHF
>TRBV7-2
CASSLRGGQGAYEQYF
>TRBV6-6
CASRELTGSYEQYF
>TRBV21-1
CASSKDGPTRDRANQPQHF
>TRBV2
CASSMGPPQGYTF
>TRBV6-6
CASSRTGAEATYEQYF
>TRBV5-1
CASSAQGAVGQPQHF
>TRBV7-2
CASSPVSSYEQYF
>TRBV16
CASSQSSGARDQPQHF
>TRBV5-1
CASSSDPDFEAFF
>TRBV6-1
CASSEQFYEQYF
>TRBV30
CAWSVNGLGGYTF
>TRBV27
CASSLSGGRPTDTQYF
>TRBV29-1
CSASGVGTDTQYF
>TRBV6-5
CASSQGAPGELFF
>TRBV10-2
CASSVSGGSGNTIYF
>TRBV6-5
CASSEVDAEAFF
>TRBV6-4
CASSQGAAGANVLTF
>TRBV19
CASSIGRKETVSGNSPLHF
>TRBV9
CASSVAGTGGLYGYTF
>TRBV6-7
CASSYRACGGGGEQYF
>TRBV2
CASSRDRGWETQYF
>TRBV6-5
CASYQGWGNTEAFF
>TRBV6-5
CASRLAGGGVNEQFF
>TRBV7-3
CASSPGPKDTQYF
>TRBV28
CASSFPDNYGYTF
>TRBV5-6
CASSPNRVTDTQYF
>TRBV29-1
CSVELGPGTRNYGYTF
>TRBV6-1
CASIRQGLSNTEAFF
>TRBV5-6
CASIASGSGATHEQYF
>TRBV5-1
CASSPQMNTEAFF
>TRBV28
CASSPFSGVTYNEQFF
>TRBV18
CASSPTQDQPQHF
>TRBV27
CASSFRLAVKAGHEQFF
>TRBV9
CASQANSGTYNEQFF